The rows below give T cell receptor beta chains drawn from one sample of a study of blood T cell repertoires in COVID-19. The protocol was immunoSEQ multiplex PCR, while the TCRdb copy is restricted to in-frame clones and leaves out a portion. The sample carries about half a million clones, approximately 89% recorded once. The sequencing sample was made of peripheral blood. Receptors originate from a man between 18 and 35 years old with COVID-19, enrolled during active disease. CDR3s include the opening cysteine and the closing phenylalanine or tryptophan. The order of the fields is V gene, D gene, J gene, CDR3 protein, CDR3 DNA. A D gene is named only where the DNA matches it firmly.

>TRBV18|TRBD1|TRBJ1-4
CASSPGTGSNEKLFF
TGTGCCAGCTCACCCGGGACAGGGAGTAATGAAAAACTGTTTTTT
>TRBV5-1|NA|TRBJ1-2
CASSFGSRVDGYTF
TGCGCCAGCAGCTTCGGTTCCAGGGTGGATGGCTACACCTTC
>TRBV5-1|TRBD2|TRBJ2-1
CASSLSAGGAYNEQFF
TGCGCCAGCAGCTTATCGGCGGGGGGGGCCTACAATGAGCAGTTCTTC
>TRBV5-4|NA|TRBJ1-4
CASSLVGSGEKLFF
TGTGCCAGCAGCTTGGTCGGTTCAGGTGAAAAACTGTTTTTT
>TRBV5-6|NA|TRBJ2-1
CASSTFVPTGEQFF
TGTGCCAGCAGCACCTTTGTCCCGACTGGCGAGCAGTTCTTC
>TRBV29-1|TRBD1|TRBJ2-7
CSIQTGSYEQYF
TGCAGCATCCAGACAGGGTCCTACGAGCAGTACTTC
>TRBV28|TRBD1|TRBJ2-5
CASSLTGGAMGTQYF
TGTGCCAGCAGTTTAACAGGGGGCGCGATGGGGACCCAGTACTTC
>TRBV5-5|TRBD2|TRBJ2-1
CASSLRTSGFRPYNEQFF
TGTGCCAGCAGCTTGAGGACTAGCGGGTTCAGGCCTTACAATGAGCAGTTCTTC
>TRBV19|TRBD2|TRBJ2-7
CASSRTSGDEQYF
TGTGCCAGTAGCCGGACTAGCGGAGACGAGCAGTACTTC
>TRBV14|NA|TRBJ2-5
CASSQGPRSQETQYF
TGTGCCAGCAGCCAAGGTCCGAGGTCTCAAGAGACCCAGTACTTC